These 25 T cell receptor beta chains came from one sample sequenced in a study of control samples from healthy donors and cancer patients. Method: immunoSEQ multiplex PCR; TCRdb's copy keeps in-frame clones and lacks some. The table records 60,000 to 70,000 clones, approximately 85% of them present only once. The sample consisted of blood. All receptors come from a man in his forties in good health.

The DNA for the CDR3 is TGTGCCAGCTCACGATTGGACAGGACATCTAATTCACCCCTCCACTTT. Translation: CASSRLDRTSNSPLHF. This sequence joins TRBV18 and TRBJ1-6; 7 nucleotides align to TRBD1. The CDR3 length is 16 residues. V lost 4 bases and J lost 6; bases outside the gene matches: 9. Germline values: CDR1 KGHSH, CDR2 LQKENI.

The chain uses TRBV28 and TRBJ1-4; 8 nucleotides line up with TRBD1. J lost 7 bases, V lost 3 bases, and 4 bases had no gene match. Per the germline V gene, CDR1 is MDHEN and CDR2 is SYDVKM. CDR3 length: 14 residues. The CDR3 DNA is TGTGCCAGCAGTTTCGCAGGGGGCCTTGAAAAACTGTTTTTT. Translation gives CASSFAGGLEKLFF.

This chain joins TRBV19 and TRBJ1-1, with D uncertain. The CDR3 runs to 14 residues. The germline V gene encodes CDR1 LNHDA and CDR2 SQIVND (reference sequence). Trimming took off 5 bases at V and 4 bases at J, with 14 bases between the two ends. CDR3 DNA: TGTGCCAGTAGTTCCCGTTCTTGGGGCACTGAAGCTTTCTTT. Its protein product is CASSSRSWGTEAFF.

This chain joins TRBV5-6 and TRBJ2-7; TRBD1 or TRBD2 may be the D gene (5 bases each). Germline CDR1 is SGHDT and CDR2 is YYEEEE. The CDR3 is 14 amino acids. V gave up 1 base and J gave up 2 bases, with 10 bases separating them. This chain's CDR3 is CASSLRGRTYEQYF. CDR3 DNA: TGTGCCAGCAGCTTGCGGGGCAGAACCTACGAGCAGTACTTC.

The V and J genes are TRBV3-1 (or the pseudogene TRBV3-2) and TRBJ2-7, with 8 nucleotides matching TRBD1. After removal of 4 bases from V and 3 bases from J, the junction contained 11 bases not matched to a gene. Germline V gene data show CDR1 as LGHDT and CDR2 as YNNKEL (reference sequence). This CDR3 comprises 16 residues. This CDR3 is CASSLLGQGSLYEQYF. CDR3 coding DNA: TGTGCCAGCAGCCTTCTAGGACAGGGTAGTCTCTACGAGCAGTACTTC.

The J gene is TRBJ2-2, the V gene TRBV30; D tentatively fits TRBD1 or TRBD2 (6 bases each). V shed 6 bases and J shed 1 base, with 15 bases lying between them. CDR1 and CDR2 (germline): GTSNPN, SVGIG (reference sequence). The CDR3 covers 15 residues. CDR3 protein: CACRVGGRNTGELFF. CDR3 nucleotide sequence: TGTGCCTGTCGTGTGGGGGGCAGGAACACCGGGGAGCTGTTTTTT. Using reference TRBV30 and TRBJ2-2 for the parts outside the CDR3, the full variable domain is SQTIHQWPATLVQPVGSPLSLECTVEGTSNPNLYWYRQAAGRGLQLLFYSVGIGQISSEVPQNLSASRPQDRQFILSSKKLLLSDSGFYLCACRVGGRNTGELFFGEGSRLTVL.

The chain is built from TRBV6-2 or TRBV6-3 and TRBJ2-1; 11 nucleotides line up with TRBD2. The length of the CDR3 is 15 residues. CDR1 and CDR2 from the germline V gene are MNHEY and SVGEGT. Trimming at V came to 6 bases and at J to 6 bases, leaving 7 bases not matched to a gene. CDR3 DNA: TGTGCCAGCAGCTCACCTAGCGGGAGGCTCAATGAGCAGTTCTTC. Translation: CASSSPSGRLNEQFF.

This chain connects TRBV19 to TRBJ2-1; TRBD2 matches 9 bases. The CDR3 is 15 residues long. Germline loops: CDR1 LNHDA, CDR2 SQIVND (reference sequence). V gave up 5 bases and J gave up 2 bases; unmatched junction bases: 4. CDR3 coding DNA: TGTGCCAGTAGTCTAGGCGGGGGGGCCTACAATGAGCAGTTCTTC. Protein: CASSLGGGAYNEQFF.

This rearrangement joins TRBV6-5 to TRBJ2-5; 9 nucleotides align to TRBD1. CDR1 and CDR2 from the germline V gene are MNHEY and SVGAGI. With V trimmed by 4 bases and J by 3 bases, 0 bases remained unmatched. This CDR3 has 13 residues. In nucleotides, the CDR3 is TGTGCCAGCAGTTGGACAGGGGAAGAGACCCAGTACTTC. It encodes CASSWTGEETQYF.

The chain combines TRBV7-9 with TRBJ2-3; D is perhaps TRBD1 or TRBD2 (5 bases each). CDR3 length equals 16 residues. V lost 1 base, J lost 4 bases, and 15 bases lay in between. Germline CDR1 is SEHNR and CDR2 is FQNEAQ (reference sequence). The CDR3 DNA reads TGTGCCAGCAGCTTAGGGGTCGGGACGAGGGCAGATACGCAGTATTTT. Its translation: CASSLGVGTRADTQYF.

This clone was counted only a few times. The J gene is TRBJ1-5, the V gene TRBV11-2; 9 bases agree with TRBD1. The trim removed 5 bases at V and 2 bases at J, leaving 4 bases unmatched. This CDR3 comprises 15 residues. Per germline, CDR1 SGHAT and CDR2 FQNNGV. The CDR3 loop is CASSGQGKGNQPQHF. The CDR3 DNA sequence: TGTGCCAGCAGCGGACAGGGGAAGGGCAATCAGCCCCAGCATTTT.

The V call is TRBV7-3, the J call TRBJ2-3, with TRBD2 as a possible D gene (7 bases). Germline V CDR1 and CDR2: SGHTA, FQGTGA. Trimming pared 5 bases from V and 3 bases from J, leaving 18 bases between. The length of the CDR3 is 16 residues. CDR3 in amino acids: CASSEVGGALTDTQYF. DNA of the CDR3: TGTGCCAGCAGCGAAGTAGGGGGGGCGCTGACAGATACGCAGTATTTT.

V is TRBV6-4 and J is TRBJ2-1; D unclear. V gave up 4 bases and J gave up 0 bases, with 7 bases separating them. The length of the CDR3 is 14 residues. The germline V gene encodes CDR1 MRHNA and CDR2 SNTAGT. The CDR3 nucleotides are TGTGCCAGCAGTGTCGAAAGCTCCTACAATGAGCAGTTCTTC. This translates into CASSVESSYNEQFF.

The chain carries TRBV11-3 and TRBJ2-7; TRBD1 agrees at 10 bases. Germline CDR1 SGHNT, CDR2 YENEEA. V lost 5 bases, J lost 2 bases, and 6 bases stayed unmatched. The CDR3 runs 15 residues. The CDR3 nucleotides are TGTGCCAGCAGCCAAGGACAGGGGGAAACCTACGAGCAGTACTTC. It encodes CASSQGQGETYEQYF.

The V gene is TRBV5-4, the J gene TRBJ1-6; D is uncertain. The germline V and J ends were trimmed by 3 bases and 0 bases, with 10 bases remaining between them. The CDR3 totals 16 residues. CDR1 is SGHNT and CDR2 is YYREEE in the germline V gene (reference sequence). The chain's CDR3 is CASSSPTSSYNSPLHF. CDR3 nucleotide sequence: TGTGCCAGCAGCTCACCGACTAGCTCCTATAATTCACCCCTCCACTTT.

The chain employs TRBV29-1 and TRBJ2-7; 7 bases fit TRBD1. Germline CDR1 reads SQVTM; CDR2 reads ANQGSEA. V was clipped by 6 bases and J by 3 bases; unmatched bases: 8. The CDR3 length is 13 residues. CDR3 sequence reads: CSVLTGTFYEQYF. The CDR3 DNA sequence: TGCAGCGTCTTGACAGGGACGTTCTACGAGCAGTACTTC.

The count of this clone is one. V gene TRBV9 combines with J gene TRBJ2-3; perhaps TRBD1 as D (8 bases). The CDR3 spans 16 residues. Trimming left V 3 bases short and J 6 bases short, with 20 bases between. CDR1 is SGDLS, CDR2 YYNGEE, per germline. This CDR3 reads CASSESYRGRGDTQYF. In nucleotides, the CDR3 is TGTGCCAGCAGCGAGTCCTACAGGGGGAGGGGGGATACGCAGTATTTT.

A single count supports this clone. The chain is built from TRBV25-1 and TRBJ2-2; 9 bases match TRBD1. This CDR3 is built from 13 residues. V shed 6 bases, J shed 5 bases, and the junction held 1 base outside the gene matches. From germline, CDR1 is MGHDK and CDR2 SYGVNS. The CDR3 region has the DNA TGTGCCAGCAGACAGGGGGCTACCGGGGAGCTGTTTTTT. It specifies CASRQGATGELFF.

The chain has TRBV6-4 and TRBJ1-1, with D hard to call. Germline V gene lookup returns CDR1 MRHNA and CDR2 SNTAGT. The CDR3 is 17 amino acids. Trimming took off 7 bases at V and 3 bases at J, with 24 bases between the two ends. The CDR3: CASTKPGDRTGHTEAFF. The CDR3 coding sequence is TGTGCCAGCACCAAGCCAGGAGACCGGACCGGTCACACTGAAGCTTTCTTT.

The chain employs TRBV2 and TRBJ1-5, with 8 bases fitting TRBD1. V trimming: 6 bases; J trimming: 4 bases; junction bases outside the gene matches: 5. In germline, CDR1 is SNHLY, CDR2 FYNNEI. The CDR3 runs 14 residues. The CDR3 loop is CASRPGQENQPQHF. In DNA form, the CDR3 reads TGTGCCAGCAGACCGGGACAGGAAAATCAGCCCCAGCATTTT. Complete variable domain (other parts from reference TRBV2 and TRBJ1-5): EPEVTQTPSHQVTQMGQEVILRCVPISNHLYFYWYRQILGQKVEFLVSFYNNEISEKSEIFDDQFSVERPDGSNFTLKIRSTKLEDSAMYFCASRPGQENQPQHFGDGTRLSIL.

This sequence joins TRBV6-1 and TRBJ1-3, with unresolved D. The V gene's germline CDR1 is MNHNS and CDR2 SASEGT. The CDR3 is 11 residues long. Trimming shortened V by 3 bases and J by 8 bases, and 5 bases separated the two germline ends. The chain's CDR3 is CASSDLYTIYF. CDR3 in DNA: TGTGCCAGCAGTGATTTGTACACCATATATTTT.

This clone came up once. The chain is built from TRBV21-1 and TRBJ2-7; the table's D call, TRBD1, was not checked against the DNA. TRBV21-1 is designated a pseudogene. The CDR3 length is 10 residues. In DNA form, the CDR3 reads TGTGCCAGCGATGGCTGCGAGCAGTACTTC. Residues: CASDGCEQYF.

V and J are TRBV27 and TRBJ1-2; D gene unclear. From germline, CDR1 is MNHEY and CDR2 SMNVEV (reference sequence). Trimming took off 4 bases at V and 2 bases at J, with 14 bases between the two ends. This CDR3 spans 15 amino acids. The CDR3 DNA sequence: TGTGCCAGCAGTTCCGAACGACCGGGGAACTATGGCTACACCTTC. This gives the protein CASSSERPGNYGYTF.

The chain combines TRBV5-1 with TRBJ1-4; 8 nucleotides match TRBD1. V lost 2 bases, J lost 2 bases, and 2 bases stayed unmatched. The CDR3 runs to 15 residues. Germline CDR1 reads SGHRS; CDR2 reads YFSETQ. The CDR3 sequence is CASSLNRGTNEKLFF. The CDR3 coding sequence is TGCGCCAGCAGCTTAAACAGGGGGACTAATGAAAAACTGTTTTTT.

The chain employs TRBV5-6 and TRBJ2-1; 10 nucleotides match TRBD2. V lost 4 bases and J lost 6; bases outside the gene matches: 10. The CDR3 extends over 16 amino acids. The germline gives CDR1 SGHDT, CDR2 YYEEEE. The CDR3 loop reads CASSEEGSGGSNEQFF. The CDR3, as DNA: TGTGCCAGCAGCGAGGAGGGTAGCGGGGGGTCCAATGAGCAGTTCTTC. Combining the CDR3 with reference TRBV5-6 and TRBJ2-1 gives the whole variable domain DAGVTQSPTHLIKTRGQQVTLRCSPKSGHDTVSWYQQALGQGPQFIFQYYEEEERQRGNFPDRFSGHQFPNYSSELNVNALLLGDSALYLCASSEEGSGGSNEQFFGPGTRLTVL.